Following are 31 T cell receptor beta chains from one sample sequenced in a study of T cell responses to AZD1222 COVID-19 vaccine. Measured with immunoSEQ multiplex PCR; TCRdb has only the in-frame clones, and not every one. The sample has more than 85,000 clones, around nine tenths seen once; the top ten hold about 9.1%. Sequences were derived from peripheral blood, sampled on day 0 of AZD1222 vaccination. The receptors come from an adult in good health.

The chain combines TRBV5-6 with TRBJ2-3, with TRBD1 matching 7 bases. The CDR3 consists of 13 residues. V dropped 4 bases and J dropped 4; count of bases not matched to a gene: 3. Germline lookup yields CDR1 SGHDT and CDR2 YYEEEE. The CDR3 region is CASSTQGADTQYF. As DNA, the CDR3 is TGTGCCAGCAGCACGCAGGGGGCAGATACGCAGTATTTT.

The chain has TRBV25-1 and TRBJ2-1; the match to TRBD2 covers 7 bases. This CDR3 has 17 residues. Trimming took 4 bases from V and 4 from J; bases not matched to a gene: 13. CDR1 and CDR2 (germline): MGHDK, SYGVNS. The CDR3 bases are TGTGCCAGCAGTGCCTCCCTCGGGGCGGGAGTGTACAATGAGCAGTTCTTC. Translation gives CASSASLGAGVYNEQFF.

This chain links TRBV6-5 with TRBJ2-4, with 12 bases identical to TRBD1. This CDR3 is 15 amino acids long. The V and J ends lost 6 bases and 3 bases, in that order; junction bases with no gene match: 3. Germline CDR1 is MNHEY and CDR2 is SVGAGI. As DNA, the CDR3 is TGTGCCAGCAGGGGACAGGGGGCTAACAAAAACATTCAGTACTTC. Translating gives CASRGQGANKNIQYF.

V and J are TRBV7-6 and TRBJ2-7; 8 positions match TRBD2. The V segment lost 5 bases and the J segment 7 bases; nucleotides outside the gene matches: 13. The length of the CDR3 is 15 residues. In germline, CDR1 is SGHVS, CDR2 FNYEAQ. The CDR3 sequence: CASSPGLAGGREQYF. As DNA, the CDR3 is TGTGCCAGCAGCCCCGGTTTGGCGGGAGGACGGGAGCAGTACTTC.

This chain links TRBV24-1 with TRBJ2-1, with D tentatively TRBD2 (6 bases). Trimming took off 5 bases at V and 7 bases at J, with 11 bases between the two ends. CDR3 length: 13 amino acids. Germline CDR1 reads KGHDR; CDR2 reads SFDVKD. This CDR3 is CATSALAANEQFF. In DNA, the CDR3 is TGTGCCACCAGTGCGTTAGCGGCAAATGAGCAGTTCTTC.

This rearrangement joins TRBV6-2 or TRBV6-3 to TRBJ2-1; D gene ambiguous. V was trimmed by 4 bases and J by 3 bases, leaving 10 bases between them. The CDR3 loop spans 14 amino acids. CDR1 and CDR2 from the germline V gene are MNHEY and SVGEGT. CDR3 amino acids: CASSSRADYNEQFF. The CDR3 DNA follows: TGTGCCAGCAGTTCCCGGGCCGACTACAATGAGCAGTTCTTC.

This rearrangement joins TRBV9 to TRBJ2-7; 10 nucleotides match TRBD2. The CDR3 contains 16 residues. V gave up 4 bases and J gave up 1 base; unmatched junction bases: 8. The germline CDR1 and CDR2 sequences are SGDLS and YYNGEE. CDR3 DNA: TGTGCCAGCAGCAGAAGCGGGAGGGGAAATTCCTACGAGCAGTACTTC. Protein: CASSRSGRGNSYEQYF.

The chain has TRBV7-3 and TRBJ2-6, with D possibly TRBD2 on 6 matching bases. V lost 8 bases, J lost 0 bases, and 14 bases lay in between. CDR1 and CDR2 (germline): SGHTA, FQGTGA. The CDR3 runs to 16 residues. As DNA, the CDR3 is TGTGCCAGCGGAGGGGACGGGCACTCTGGGGCCAACGTCCTGACTTTC. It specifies CASGGDGHSGANVLTF.

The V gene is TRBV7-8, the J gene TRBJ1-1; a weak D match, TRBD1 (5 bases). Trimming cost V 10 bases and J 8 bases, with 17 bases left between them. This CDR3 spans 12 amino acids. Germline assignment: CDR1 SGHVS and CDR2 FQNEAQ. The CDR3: CAIQTGPQEAFF. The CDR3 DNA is TGTGCCATCCAAACAGGCCCCCAAGAAGCTTTCTTT.

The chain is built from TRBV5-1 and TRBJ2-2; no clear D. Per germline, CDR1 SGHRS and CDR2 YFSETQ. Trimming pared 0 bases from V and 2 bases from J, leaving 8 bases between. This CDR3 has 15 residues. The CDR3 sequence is CASSLVGTNTGELFF. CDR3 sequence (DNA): TGCGCCAGCAGCTTGGTCGGAACAAACACCGGGGAGCTGTTTTTT.

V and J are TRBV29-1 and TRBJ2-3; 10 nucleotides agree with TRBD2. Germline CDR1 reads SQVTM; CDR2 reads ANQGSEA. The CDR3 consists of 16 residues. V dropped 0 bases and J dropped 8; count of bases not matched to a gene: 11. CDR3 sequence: CSVEDYGAGGPRTQYF. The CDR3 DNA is TGCAGCGTTGAAGATTATGGAGCGGGAGGGCCGCGTACGCAGTATTTT.

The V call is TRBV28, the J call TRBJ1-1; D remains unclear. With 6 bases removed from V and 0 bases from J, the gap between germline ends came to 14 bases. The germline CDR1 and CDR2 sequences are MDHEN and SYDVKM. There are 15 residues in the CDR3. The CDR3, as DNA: TGTGCCAGCAGCGCTGTGGTATCGATGAACACTGAAGCTTTCTTT. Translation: CASSAVVSMNTEAFF.

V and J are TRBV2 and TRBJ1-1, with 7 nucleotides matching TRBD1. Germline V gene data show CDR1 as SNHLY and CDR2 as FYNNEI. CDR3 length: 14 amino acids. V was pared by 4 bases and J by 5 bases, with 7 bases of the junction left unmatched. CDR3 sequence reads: CASSATGSFTEAFF. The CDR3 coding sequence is TGTGCCAGCAGTGCGACAGGGTCTTTTACTGAAGCTTTCTTT.

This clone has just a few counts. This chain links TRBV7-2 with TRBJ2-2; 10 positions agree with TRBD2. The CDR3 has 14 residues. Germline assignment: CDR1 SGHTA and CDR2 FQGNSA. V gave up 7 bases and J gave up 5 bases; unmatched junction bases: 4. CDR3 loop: CASTSGSKTGELFF. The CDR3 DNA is TGTGCCAGCACTAGCGGGAGTAAGACCGGGGAGCTGTTTTTT.

The CDR3 coding sequence is TGTGCCACCAGCAGAGTTCGGGCTGAGAACGAGCAGTACTTC. This encodes CATSRVRAENEQYF. V gene TRBV15 combines with J gene TRBJ2-7; D ambiguous. The germline gives CDR1 LNHNV, CDR2 YYDKDF (reference sequence). Trimming took 1 base from V and 5 from J, leaving 12 bases between them. CDR3 size: 14 residues.

CDR3 bases: TGTGCCAGCAGTTTGTTCGGAGATACGCAGTATTTT. Its translation: CASSLFGDTQYF. The rearrangement joins TRBV27 to TRBJ2-3; D is undetermined. This CDR3 has 12 amino acids. Germline loops: CDR1 MNHEY, CDR2 SMNVEV (reference sequence). V dropped 3 bases and J dropped 5 bases, with 6 bases sitting between them.

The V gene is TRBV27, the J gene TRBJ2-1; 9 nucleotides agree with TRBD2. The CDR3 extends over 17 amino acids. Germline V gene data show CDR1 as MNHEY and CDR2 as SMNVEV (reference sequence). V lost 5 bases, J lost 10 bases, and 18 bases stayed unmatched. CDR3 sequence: CASSPPGGGRVRGEQFF. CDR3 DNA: TGTGCCAGCAGTCCGCCCGGTGGCGGGAGGGTAAGAGGGGAGCAGTTCTTC.

CDR3 region: CASKGQGWNEQYF. For the CDR3, the DNA is TGTGCCAGCAAGGGACAGGGGTGGAACGAGCAGTACTTC. The J gene is TRBJ2-7, the V gene TRBV27; 10 nucleotides match TRBD1. Germline V CDR1 and CDR2: MNHEY, SMNVEV (reference sequence). The CDR3 is made up of 13 amino acids. The V segment lost 7 bases and the J segment 5 bases; nucleotides outside the gene matches: 5.

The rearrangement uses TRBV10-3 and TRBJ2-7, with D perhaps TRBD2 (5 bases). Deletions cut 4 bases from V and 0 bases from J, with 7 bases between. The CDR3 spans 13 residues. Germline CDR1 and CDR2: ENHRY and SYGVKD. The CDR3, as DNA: TGTGCCATCAGTGTGGGGAGCTCCTACGAGCAGTACTTC. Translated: CAISVGSSYEQYF.

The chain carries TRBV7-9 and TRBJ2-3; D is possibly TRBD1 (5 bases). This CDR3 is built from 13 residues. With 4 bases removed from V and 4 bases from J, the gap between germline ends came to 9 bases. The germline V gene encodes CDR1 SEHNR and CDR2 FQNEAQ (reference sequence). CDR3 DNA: TGTGCCAGCAGCTCCCAGGGTGCAGATACGCAGTATTTT. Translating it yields CASSSQGADTQYF.

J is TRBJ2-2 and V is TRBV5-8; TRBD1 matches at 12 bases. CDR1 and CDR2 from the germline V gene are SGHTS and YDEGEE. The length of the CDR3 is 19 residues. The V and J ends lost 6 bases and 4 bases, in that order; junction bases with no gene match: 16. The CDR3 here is CASTNLLGQGARGTGELFF. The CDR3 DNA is TGTGCCAGCACCAACTTGCTGGGACAGGGGGCCAGGGGCACCGGGGAGCTGTTTTTT.

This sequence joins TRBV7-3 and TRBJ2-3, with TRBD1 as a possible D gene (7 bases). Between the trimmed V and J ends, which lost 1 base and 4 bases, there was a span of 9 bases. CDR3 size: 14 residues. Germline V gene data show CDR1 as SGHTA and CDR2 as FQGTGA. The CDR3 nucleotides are TGTGCCAGCAGCTTAAGCAGGGGGGCAGATACGCAGTATTTT. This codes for CASSLSRGADTQYF.

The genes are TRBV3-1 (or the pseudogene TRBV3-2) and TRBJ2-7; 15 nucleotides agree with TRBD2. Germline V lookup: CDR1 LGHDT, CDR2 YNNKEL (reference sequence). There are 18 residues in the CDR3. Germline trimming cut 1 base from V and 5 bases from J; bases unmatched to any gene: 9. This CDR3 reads CASSQGTSGRARFHEQYF. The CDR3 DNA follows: TGTGCCAGCAGCCAAGGGACTAGCGGGAGGGCTAGGTTCCACGAGCAGTACTTC.

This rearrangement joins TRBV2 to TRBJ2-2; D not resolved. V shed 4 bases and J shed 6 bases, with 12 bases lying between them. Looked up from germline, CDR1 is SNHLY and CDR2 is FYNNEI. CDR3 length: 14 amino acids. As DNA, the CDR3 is TGTGCCAGCAGTGGGGCCTCCAGGTCCGGGGAGCTGTTTTTT. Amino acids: CASSGASRSGELFF.

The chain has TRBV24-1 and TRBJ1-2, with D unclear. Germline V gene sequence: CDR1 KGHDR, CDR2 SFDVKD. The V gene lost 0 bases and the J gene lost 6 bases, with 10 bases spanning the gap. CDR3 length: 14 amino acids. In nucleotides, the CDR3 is TGTGCCACCAGTGATTTGCATAGGGTTGATGGCTACACCTTC. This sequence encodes CATSDLHRVDGYTF.

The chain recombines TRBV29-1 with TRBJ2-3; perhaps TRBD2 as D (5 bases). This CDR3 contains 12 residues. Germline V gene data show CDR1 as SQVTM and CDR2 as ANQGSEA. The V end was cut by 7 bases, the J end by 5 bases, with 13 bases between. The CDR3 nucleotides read TGCAGCGACGGGGAGCCACAAGATACGCAGTATTTT. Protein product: CSDGEPQDTQYF.

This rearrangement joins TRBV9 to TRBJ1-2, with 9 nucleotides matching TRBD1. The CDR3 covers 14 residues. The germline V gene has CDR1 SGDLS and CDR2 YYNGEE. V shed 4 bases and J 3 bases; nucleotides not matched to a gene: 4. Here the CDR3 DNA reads TGTGCCAGCAGCCCACGACAGGGGGACTATGGCTACACCTTC. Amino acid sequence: CASSPRQGDYGYTF.

CDR3 DNA: TGTGCCAGCGGCCGCCTCGCCGGGGACGGCTACACCTTC. Its translation is CASGRLAGDGYTF. J is TRBJ1-2 and V is TRBV11-2; a possible D gene is TRBD1 (5 bases). Trimming removed 8 bases from V and 8 bases from J, with 18 bases in between. The CDR3 length is 13 residues. Per germline, CDR1 SGHAT and CDR2 FQNNGV.

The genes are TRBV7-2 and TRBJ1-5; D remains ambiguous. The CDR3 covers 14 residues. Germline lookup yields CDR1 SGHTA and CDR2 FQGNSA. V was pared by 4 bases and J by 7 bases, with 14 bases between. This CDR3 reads CASSSGQSGQPQHF. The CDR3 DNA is TGTGCCAGCAGCTCCGGCCAGTCGGGGCAGCCCCAGCATTTT.

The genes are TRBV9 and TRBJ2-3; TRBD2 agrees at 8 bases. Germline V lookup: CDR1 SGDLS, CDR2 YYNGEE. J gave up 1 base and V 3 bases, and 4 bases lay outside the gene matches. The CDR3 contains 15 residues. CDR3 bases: TGTGCCAGCAGCGCCGGGACTAGAGGCACAGATACGCAGTATTTT. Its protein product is CASSAGTRGTDTQYF.

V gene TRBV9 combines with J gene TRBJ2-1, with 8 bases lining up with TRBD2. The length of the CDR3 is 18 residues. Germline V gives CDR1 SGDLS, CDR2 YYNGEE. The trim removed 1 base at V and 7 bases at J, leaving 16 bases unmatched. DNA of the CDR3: TGTGCCAGCAGCGTATATCCCCAAGGGGCGGGAGGTGGAAATGAGCAGTTCTTC. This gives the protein CASSVYPQGAGGGNEQFF. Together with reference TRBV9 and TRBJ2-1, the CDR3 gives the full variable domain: DSGVTQTPKHLITATGQRVTLRCSPRSGDLSVYWYQQSLDQGLQFLIQYYNGEERAKGNILERFSAQQFPDLHSELNLSSLELGDSALYFCASSVYPQGAGGGNEQFFGPGTRLTVL.